Many counts were recorded for the clone carrying this T cell receptor beta chain. Its antigen is still unknown. This specimen belongs to a study of glioma-infiltrating T cells. Study overall: WHO grade II oligodendrogliomas or astrocytomas, plus non-recurrent WHO grade IV glioblastomas, were sampled.

The iRepertoire nested amplicon-rescue multiplex PCR amplified TCR alpha and beta CDR3s from RNA. TCRdb re-called the multiplex PCR reads with MiXCR, one entry per CDR3 protein. The table has 300,000 to 400,000 distinct CDR3 sequences, more than 35% seen once. This CDR3 has 13 amino acids. Germline lookup yields CDR1 MDHEN and CDR2 SYDVKM. The V end was cut by 7 bases, the J end by 0 bases, with 9 bases between. Study-level results: Very few CDR3 sequences were shared between tissue and blood. A blood CDR3 motif signature was depleted in highly divergent patients.

Sequencing input: glioma tissue, nonneoplastic brain tissue, or PBMCs (not recorded which). This TCR came from a human donor with low-grade glioma or glioblastoma, undergoing nonglioma brain surgery, or in good health (not recorded which). V gene TRBV28 combines with J gene TRBJ1-1, with D possibly being TRBD1 (5 bases). CDR3 sequence: CASTRGVNTEAFF. The CDR3 nucleotides are TGTGCCAGCACGCGGGGGGTGAACACTGAAGCTTTCTTT.